Below, 28 T cell receptor beta chains from the same sample are listed, as sequenced in a study of cytomegalovirus exposure and HLA in healthy donors. 13 Jbeta primers and 60 Vbeta primers were used for the PCR. Assay: immunoSEQ multiplex PCR; the TCRdb copy retains only in-frame clones and omits some. There are about 190,000 clones in the sample; 80% occur only once, and 0.65% lies in the top ten. Material: PBMCs. The receptors come from a boy aged 5-17 years in good health and CMV-seronegative.

The V and J genes are TRBV4-3 and TRBJ2-1, with D perhaps matching TRBD1 (5 bases). This CDR3 has 15 residues. CDR1 is LGHNA and CDR2 is YSLEER in the germline V gene. The V gene lost 0 bases and the J gene lost 4 bases, with 10 bases spanning the gap. For the CDR3, the DNA is TGCGCCAGCAGCCAAGACCAGGACAATTACAATGAGCAGTTCTTC. This gives the protein CASSQDQDNYNEQFF.

V usage is TRBV14 and J usage is TRBJ1-2; D might be TRBD1 (6 bases). This CDR3 comprises 15 residues. V lost 0 bases to trimming and J lost 6 bases, with 14 bases between them. Germline CDR1 and CDR2: SGHDN and FVKESK. Written as DNA, the CDR3 is TGTGCCAGCAGCCAAGAAGTCAACAGGGTTGATGGCTACACCTTC. Residues: CASSQEVNRVDGYTF.

V usage is TRBV5-1 and J usage is TRBJ1-6; D may be TRBD1 (6 bases). Per the germline V gene, CDR1 is SGHRS and CDR2 is YFSETQ. Trimming removed 4 bases from V and 6 bases from J, with 11 bases in between. The CDR3 is 14 residues long. Written as DNA, the CDR3 is TGCGCCAGCAGCCTCCGACAGGCTAATTCACCCCTCCACTTT. Translation gives CASSLRQANSPLHF. Together with reference TRBV5-1 and TRBJ1-6, the CDR3 gives the full variable domain: KAGVTQTPRYLIKTRGQQVTLSCSPISGHRSVSWYQQTPGQGLQFLFEYFSETQRNKGNFPGRFSGRQFSNSRSEMNVSTLELGDSALYLCASSLRQANSPLHFGNGTRLTVT.

The chain joins TRBV7-6 to TRBJ2-7, with TRBD1 identical over 10 bases. The V gene's germline CDR1 is SGHVS and CDR2 FNYEAQ. The length of the CDR3 is 14 residues. After removal of 5 bases from V and 2 bases from J, the junction contained 3 bases not matched to a gene. CDR3 loop: CASSVDRGPYEQYF. The CDR3 DNA reads as TGTGCCAGCAGCGTAGACAGGGGGCCCTACGAGCAGTACTTC.

This sequence joins TRBV9 and TRBJ1-4, with D maybe TRBD1 (5 bases). Germline lookup yields CDR1 SGDLS and CDR2 YYNGEE. This CDR3 has 14 residues. Deletions cut 3 bases from V and 3 bases from J, with 9 bases between. CDR3 region: CASSAGGANEKLFF. CDR3 bases: TGTGCCAGCAGCGCGGGGGGGGCTAATGAAAAACTGTTTTTT.

The chain has TRBV9 and TRBJ1-2, with D uncertain. Trimming pared 4 bases from V and 7 bases from J, leaving 11 bases between. This CDR3 is built from 12 residues. Germline V gives CDR1 SGDLS, CDR2 YYNGEE. CDR3 in amino acids: CASSPPGVGYTF. CDR3 sequence (DNA): TGTGCCAGCAGCCCCCCCGGGGTTGGCTACACCTTC.

This rearrangement joins TRBV5-1 to TRBJ2-1, with 10 bases identical to TRBD2. The CDR3 covers 14 residues. The V and J ends lost 5 bases and 3 bases, in that order; junction bases with no gene match: 2. CDR1 and CDR2 from the germline V gene are SGHRS and YFSETQ. The CDR3 loop is CASSRTSGYNEQFF. For the CDR3, the DNA is TGCGCCAGCAGTCGGACTAGCGGCTACAATGAGCAGTTCTTC.

The chain recombines TRBV13 with TRBJ1-1; D possibly corresponds to TRBD1 (6 bases). The CDR3 runs to 14 residues. Between the trimmed V and J ends, which lost 1 base and 10 bases, there was a span of 16 bases. The germline CDR1 and CDR2 sequences are PRHDT and FYEKMQ (reference sequence). CDR3 region: CASSLASGGARAFF. DNA for the CDR3: TGTGCCAGCAGCTTAGCTTCGGGGGGCGCGAGAGCTTTCTTT.

This clone was detected a few times. CDR3 DNA sequence: TGTGCCAGCAGCCACCCAGGGACAGGGTTCTCCTACGAGCAGTACTTC. Protein product: CASSHPGTGFSYEQYF. The genes are TRBV11-2 and TRBJ2-7, with 9 bases fitting TRBD1. Germline V CDR1 and CDR2: SGHAT, FQNNGV. The CDR3 has 16 amino acids. With 5 bases clipped from V and 0 bases from J, the junction kept 8 bases outside the gene matches. Full variable domain (rest looked up from reference TRBV11-2 and TRBJ2-7): EAGVAQSPRYKIIEKRQSVAFWCNPISGHATLYWYQQILGQGPKLLIQFQNNGVVDDSQLPKDRFSAERLKGVDSTLKIQPAKLEDSAVYLCASSHPGTGFSYEQYFGPGTRLTVT.

The V gene is TRBV9, the J gene TRBJ1-2; 9 bases line up with TRBD1. With V trimmed by 4 bases and J by 6 bases, 13 bases remained unmatched. Germline V gives CDR1 SGDLS, CDR2 YYNGEE. There are 16 residues in the CDR3. CDR3 DNA sequence: TGTGCCAGCAGCCCCTTGGGGACAGGGAAGATCGATGGCTACACCTTC. It specifies CASSPLGTGKIDGYTF.

The chain employs TRBV7-2 and TRBJ1-2; D remains unclear. In germline, CDR1 is SGHTA, CDR2 FQGNSA. The CDR3 extends over 14 amino acids. V was trimmed by 2 bases and J by 2 bases, leaving 9 bases between them. CDR3: CASSLREANYGYTF. In DNA, the CDR3 is TGTGCCAGCAGCTTAAGGGAGGCCAACTATGGCTACACCTTC.

This chain uses TRBV5-1 with TRBJ2-5; D ambiguous. The J call may be in error: the DNA end matches TRBJ2-7 better. Per the germline V gene, CDR1 is SGHRS and CDR2 is YFSETQ. The CDR3 length is 13 residues. The CDR3 DNA reads TGCGCCAGCAGCTTAGCAGGTATCTACGAGCAGTACTTC. It is translated as CASSLAGIYEQYF.

This clone was seen only once. V and J are TRBV27 and TRBJ2-1; D might be TRBD1 (5 bases). The CDR3 runs 14 residues. From germline, CDR1 is MNHEY and CDR2 SMNVEV (reference sequence). V was shortened by 6 bases and J by 6 bases, with 15 bases between the two germline ends. The chain's CDR3 is CASSLTQGANEQFF. The CDR3, as DNA: TGTGCCAGCAGCCTAACCCAAGGGGCCAATGAGCAGTTCTTC.

CDR3 sequence (DNA): TGCAGCGTGGGGGCGGCAGGGGGCATCGGGGAGCAGTACTTC. This translates into CSVGAAGGIGEQYF. The rearrangement joins TRBV29-1 to TRBJ2-7; 8 bases fit TRBD1. The junction had 14 bases not matched to a gene; V was cut back by 6 bases and J by 7 bases. The germline CDR1 and CDR2 sequences are SQVTM and ANQGSEA. The CDR3 sequence is 14 residues long.

The chain recombines TRBV7-2 with TRBJ1-1; no reliable D call. The CDR3 extends over 14 amino acids. The ends were cut back, 4 bases at V and 2 bases at J, with 11 bases in the middle. Germline values: CDR1 SGHTA, CDR2 FQGNSA. CDR3 DNA sequence: TGTGCCAGCAGCTGGCATCAAATTAACACTGAAGCTTTCTTT. Encoded protein: CASSWHQINTEAFF.

The chain recombines TRBV10-3 with TRBJ2-7; 11 bases line up with TRBD1. In germline, CDR1 is ENHRY, CDR2 SYGVKD. Germline trimming cut 6 bases from V and 3 bases from J; bases unmatched to any gene: 7. The CDR3 length is 15 residues. CDR3 DNA sequence: TGTGCCATCAGGGAGGAGGGGACAGGGGGCTACGAGCAGTACTTC. Translated: CAIREEGTGGYEQYF.

This clone was counted a single time. The V call is TRBV5-1, the J call TRBJ1-1; the D gene is possibly TRBD1 (5 bases). V was shortened by 1 base and J by 7 bases, with 11 bases between the two germline ends. From germline, CDR1 is SGHRS and CDR2 YFSETQ. The CDR3 loop spans 13 amino acids. In nucleotides, the CDR3 is TGCGCCAGCAGCTTGATATCAGGGAATGAAGCTTTCTTT. Translated, it gives CASSLISGNEAFF.

The chain combines TRBV19 with TRBJ2-4; the match to TRBD1 covers 7 bases. V lost 3 bases and J lost 5; bases outside the gene matches: 7. The length of the CDR3 is 15 residues. The germline CDR1 and CDR2 sequences are LNHDA and SQIVND (reference sequence). CDR3 DNA sequence: TGTGCCAGTAGTATTACGCGACAGGGTCAAAACATTCAGTACTTC. Translation gives CASSITRQGQNIQYF. Full variable domain (rest looked up from reference TRBV19 and TRBJ2-4): DGGITQSPKYLFRKEGQNVTLSCEQNLNHDAMYWYRQDPGQGLRLIYYSQIVNDFQKGDIAEGYSVSREKKESFPLTVTSAQKNPTAFYLCASSITRQGQNIQYFGAGTRLSVL.

CDR3 residues: CASSLDGRGRTNTEAFF. CDR3 DNA: TGCGCCAGCAGCTTGGACGGTAGGGGCAGGACGAACACTGAAGCTTTCTTT. The chain combines TRBV5-1 with TRBJ1-1, with D perhaps matching TRBD1 (5 bases). V was cut by 0 bases and J by 1 base, with 16 bases left in between. The CDR3 is made up of 17 amino acids. Germline V gives CDR1 SGHRS, CDR2 YFSETQ.

This clone was recorded once. The rearrangement links TRBV9 to TRBJ2-1; the D gene is possibly TRBD2 (6 bases). The CDR3 sequence is 16 residues long. Trimming shortened V by 4 bases and J by 7 bases, and 21 bases separated the two germline ends. CDR1 is SGDLS and CDR2 is YYNGEE in the germline V gene. CDR3 sequence: CASSSDVSSGWNEQFF. In DNA form, the CDR3 reads TGTGCCAGCAGCTCAGACGTGAGTAGCGGATGGAATGAGCAGTTCTTC. Together with reference TRBV9 and TRBJ2-1, the CDR3 gives the full variable domain: DSGVTQTPKHLITATGQRVTLRCSPRSGDLSVYWYQQSLDQGLQFLIQYYNGEERAKGNILERFSAQQFPDLHSELNLSSLELGDSALYFCASSSDVSSGWNEQFFGPGTRLTVL.

The chain links TRBV14 to TRBJ1-4, with D possibly being TRBD1 (5 bases). Trimming cost V 4 bases and J 6 bases, with 18 bases left between them. The CDR3 is 16 residues long. Germline V gene lookup returns CDR1 SGHDN and CDR2 FVKESK. CDR3 bases: TGTGCCAGCAGCCCTAGGGCGGGGCGCCCGGATGAAAAACTGTTTTTT. It translates to CASSPRAGRPDEKLFF.

In its sample, this clone was seen once. The chain joins TRBV7-3 to TRBJ1-2; D perhaps matches TRBD1 (6 bases). V was shortened by 1 base and J by 6 bases, with 15 bases between the two germline ends. CDR3 length equals 15 residues. CDR1 is SGHTA and CDR2 is FQGTGA in the germline V gene. This CDR3 reads CASSLNPQGMDGYTF. The DNA of the CDR3 is TGTGCCAGCAGCTTAAACCCCCAGGGGATGGATGGCTACACCTTC.

The chain employs TRBV4-2 and TRBJ2-1; no reliable D call. Trimming left V 1 base short and J 7 bases short, with 14 bases between. This CDR3 is 15 amino acids long. In germline, CDR1 is LGHNA, CDR2 YNFKEQ. The chain's CDR3 is CASSQGFDTGNEQFF. Here the CDR3 DNA reads TGTGCCAGCAGCCAAGGGTTTGATACCGGGAATGAGCAGTTCTTC.

This chain joins TRBV7-9 and TRBJ1-1, with 11 bases lining up with TRBD1. Germline assignment: CDR1 SEHNR and CDR2 FQNEAQ (reference sequence). J gave up 4 bases and V 1 base, and 2 bases lay outside the gene matches. The CDR3 consists of 15 residues. The CDR3 region has the DNA TGTGCCAGCAGCTTAGGGGACAGGGGGAGCACTGAAGCTTTCTTT. Residues: CASSLGDRGSTEAFF.

This chain joins TRBV23-1 and TRBJ2-7; 7 nucleotides line up with TRBD1. TRBV23-1 is given ORF status, its function remaining uncertain. V shed 9 bases and J 5 bases; nucleotides not matched to a gene: 13. The CDR3 is made up of 14 amino acids. CDR3 residues: CARLGSEGADEQYF. CDR3 bases: TGCGCCAGGCTCGGTTCTGAGGGGGCAGACGAGCAGTACTTC.

The V and J genes are TRBV4-3 and TRBJ2-7; 13 nucleotides align to TRBD2. The CDR3 has 16 residues. The V gene end was trimmed by 4 bases and the J gene end by 3 bases; junction bases not matched to a gene: 6. CDR1 LGHNA and CDR2 YSLEER come from the germline V gene. In DNA, the CDR3 is TGCGCCAGCAGCCGCTCTGGACTAGCGGGGGACTACGAGCAGTACTTC. Residues: CASSRSGLAGDYEQYF.

V usage is TRBV11-2 and J usage is TRBJ2-3; TRBD1 might be the D (6 bases). V lost 0 bases, J lost 2 bases, and 12 bases lay in between. Germline CDR1 reads SGHAT; CDR2 reads FQNNGV. The CDR3 totals 16 residues. For the CDR3, the DNA is TGTGCCAGCAGCTTAGATTCAGGGGCCAACACAGATACGCAGTATTTT. Translation gives CASSLDSGANTDTQYF. The full variable domain, in which reference TRBV11-2 and TRBJ2-3 provide the parts outside the CDR3, is EAGVAQSPRYKIIEKRQSVAFWCNPISGHATLYWYQQILGQGPKLLIQFQNNGVVDDSQLPKDRFSAERLKGVDSTLKIQPAKLEDSAVYLCASSLDSGANTDTQYFGPGTRLTVL.

V gene TRBV5-4 combines with J gene TRBJ1-6; a possible D gene is TRBD1 (5 bases). The V end was cut by 1 base, the J end by 7 bases, with 12 bases between. Germline values: CDR1 SGHNT, CDR2 YYREEE (reference sequence). This CDR3 contains 15 residues. The CDR3 protein is CASSLRVGVNSPLHF. In nucleotides, the CDR3 is TGTGCCAGCAGCTTGAGGGTAGGGGTCAATTCACCCCTCCACTTT.